This entry concerns a single TCR beta chain. Recruits, aged roughly 18 to 95 years, lived in roughly 22 US areas. The study assigned cohorts using participant-reported clinical history. The study counted Cohort 3 donors as recovered given two negative PCRs, clearance, or symptom resolution. The sample belongs to a study of blood T cell repertoires in COVID-19. Original processing notes: From reference gene primer amplification, estimates of nucleated cell counts were derived. Method: immunoSEQ multiplex PCR; TCRdb's copy keeps in-frame clones and lacks some. The V and J calls and clone size are taken from that table; D and trimming were inferred from the DNA. This sample has about 220,000 clones, with around 84% found just once. This TCR was recovered from a woman in her thirties or forties who had recovered from COVID-19. Sequencing input: PBMCs or T cells enriched from blood (not recorded which).

In DNA, the CDR3 is TGTGCCACCAGCAGAGATGGAAGGGAGGGGACGGAGGGCTACACCTTC. Its translation is CATSRDGREGTEGYTF. The rearrangement links TRBV15 to TRBJ1-2; possibly TRBD1 for D (5 bases). V shed 0 bases and J shed 8 bases, with 19 bases lying between them. The CDR3 runs 16 residues. Germline assignment: CDR1 LNHNV and CDR2 YYDKDF (reference sequence).